The 31 T cell receptor beta chains listed next were all sequenced from one sample in a study of Ad26.COV2.S vaccination and SARS-CoV-2 variants (dated by TCRdb to the early 2020s). Explained via the paper, the treatment or condition label denotes: around 19 received Ad26.COV2.S at low or high dose, single or two shots; 5 received placebo; per-sample allocation not given. For vaccine and placebo recipients, repertoires were sequenced using samples collected on day 63 after the first injection. Library construction relied on the immunoSEQ multiplex PCR assay. TCRdb stores this immuneACCESS table with in-frame sequences only. Part of the clones is absent; in the studies checked, under half of the shortfall reflects unresolved V genes, and no reason is known for the rest. The sample profile shows around 300,000 clones; around 89% of them were found once. The ten largest make up about 4.6% of the sample.

Source: peripheral blood, taken in a trial of Ad26.COV2.S vaccine versus placebo. These receptors were obtained from a person aged 18 to 59 who received the Ad26.COV2.S COVID-19 vaccine or a placebo.

The V call is TRBV19, the J call TRBJ1-1; a possible D gene is TRBD1 (6 bases). CDR1 and CDR2 from the germline V gene are LNHDA and SQIVND (reference sequence). The CDR3 has 16 residues. V was clipped by 1 base and J by 3 bases, with 15 bases between them. For the CDR3, the DNA is TGTGCCAGTAGTATAGGACGGGGGGGGCGCGACACTGAAGCTTTCTTT. Translation gives CASSIGRGGRDTEAFF.

With regard to this clone: This sample includes further DNA sequences coding for the same CDR3. This chain joins TRBV5-1 and TRBJ2-1; the match to TRBD2 covers 8 bases. CDR1 SGHRS and CDR2 YFSETQ come from the germline V gene. Germline trimming cut 2 bases from V and 1 base from J; bases unmatched to any gene: 2. The CDR3 runs to 15 residues. The CDR3 loop is CASSFGGASYNEQFF. The CDR3 region has the DNA TGCGCCAGCAGCTTCGGGGGGGCTTCCTACAATGAGCAGTTCTTC.

The V and J genes are TRBV18 and TRBJ2-7; TRBD1 matches at 8 bases. The J segment lost 0 bases and the V segment lost 2 bases, leaving 6 bases of the junction unmatched. The CDR3 has 16 residues. Germline CDR1 reads KGHSH; CDR2 reads LQKENI. CDR3: CASSPGPGGSSYEQYF. The CDR3 DNA sequence: TGTGCCAGCTCACCAGGGCCAGGGGGCAGCTCCTACGAGCAGTACTTC. The entire variable domain, with the rest obtained from reference TRBV18 and TRBJ2-7, is as follows: NAGVMQNPRHLVRRRGQEARLRCSPMKGHSHVYWYRQLPEEGLKFMVYLQKENIIDESGMPKERFSAEFPKEGPSILRIQQVVRGDSAAYFCASSPGPGGSSYEQYFGPGTRLTVT.

This clone was found once. CDR3 loop: CASSPSAGVSWAFF. CDR3 sequence (DNA): TGCGCCAGCAGCCCTTCCGCAGGGGTTTCGTGGGCTTTCTTT. J is TRBJ1-1 and V is TRBV5-1; weak D call: TRBD1 (6 bases). CDR1 is SGHRS, CDR2 YFSETQ, per germline. CDR3 length: 14 amino acids. Trimming cost V 4 bases and J 11 bases, with 21 bases left between them.

This clone was counted a few times. The chain carries TRBV27 and TRBJ1-4, with a weak D call TRBD1 (6 bases). With 3 bases removed from V and 7 bases from J, the gap between germline ends came to 12 bases. Per germline, CDR1 MNHEY and CDR2 SMNVEV (reference sequence). There are 14 residues in the CDR3. CDR3 amino acids: CASSFTGSGEKLFF. CDR3 bases: TGTGCCAGCAGTTTCACAGGGTCGGGTGAAAAACTGTTTTTT.

The chain combines TRBV19 with TRBJ1-5, with TRBD1 matching 10 bases. The CDR3 totals 15 residues. V lost 7 bases to trimming and J lost 6 bases; unmatched junction nucleotides: 9. Germline CDR1 LNHDA, CDR2 SQIVND (reference sequence). CDR3 amino acids: CASTSPDRGGQPQHF. The CDR3 DNA sequence: TGTGCCAGTACTTCTCCGGACAGGGGGGGTCAGCCCCAGCATTTT.

The genes are TRBV18 and TRBJ1-3; TRBD1 might be the D (5 bases). Looked up from germline, CDR1 is KGHSH and CDR2 is LQKENI. The CDR3 has 15 residues. Trimming removed 0 bases from V and 3 bases from J, with 9 bases in between. The CDR3 loop is CASSPPRQSGNTIYF. The CDR3 region has the DNA TGTGCCAGCTCACCACCCAGACAGAGTGGAAACACCATATATTTT.

This clone was detected only once. The V and J genes are TRBV27 and TRBJ2-7; D is possibly TRBD2 (6 bases). Looked up from germline, CDR1 is MNHEY and CDR2 is SMNVEV (reference sequence). The CDR3 contains 13 residues. The germline V and J ends were trimmed by 3 bases and 3 bases, with 9 bases remaining between them. The CDR3 bases are TGTGCCAGCAGTTTTCAGGGAGGCTACGAGCAGTACTTC. Translated, it gives CASSFQGGYEQYF.

The chain employs TRBV18 and TRBJ1-3, with D unclear. CDR1 is KGHSH and CDR2 is LQKENI in the germline V gene. V gave up 2 bases and J gave up 0 bases, with 11 bases separating them. CDR3 length equals 16 residues. The CDR3 reads CASSPIDFSSGNTIYF. The CDR3 DNA reads TGTGCCAGCTCACCAATCGATTTCAGCTCTGGAAACACCATATATTTT.

The rearrangement uses TRBV7-9 and TRBJ1-2, with 8 positions matching TRBD1. Per germline, CDR1 SEHNR and CDR2 FQNEAQ (reference sequence). The CDR3 loop spans 14 amino acids. The junction had 9 bases not matched to a gene; V was cut back by 5 bases and J by 7 bases. CDR3 in amino acids: CASSTRTGPTGYTF. The CDR3 DNA follows: TGTGCCAGCAGCACCCGGACAGGGCCAACTGGCTACACCTTC.

The chain recombines TRBV2 with TRBJ2-2; D possibly corresponds to TRBD2 (6 bases). This CDR3 has 14 amino acids. Between the trimmed V and J ends, which lost 3 bases and 8 bases, there was a span of 13 bases. CDR1 is SNHLY and CDR2 is FYNNEI in the germline V gene. In DNA, the CDR3 is TGTGCCAGCAGTGATCCGGTTGGACTAGGGGAGCTGTTTTTT. Its protein is CASSDPVGLGELFF.

This clone was picked up one time. The rearrangement links TRBV28 to TRBJ2-6; D gene uncertain. The V and J ends lost 3 bases and 0 bases respectively, with 3 bases between them. The CDR3 totals 14 residues. The germline gives CDR1 MDHEN, CDR2 SYDVKM. The CDR3 region has the DNA TGTGCCAGCAGTTTGTACTCTGGGGCCAACGTCCTGACTTTC. Translated, it gives CASSLYSGANVLTF.

This chain connects TRBV15 to TRBJ1-1; a possible D gene is TRBD1 (5 bases). The germline gives CDR1 LNHNV, CDR2 YYDKDF (reference sequence). V was clipped by 3 bases and J by 4 bases, with 12 bases between them. This CDR3 has 14 amino acids. CDR3 sequence (DNA): TGTGCCACCAGCAGGATGAGGGGACCCACTGAAGCTTTCTTT. Protein: CATSRMRGPTEAFF.

This clone was seen ten or more times. The chain couples TRBV7-9 to TRBJ1-1; tentative D call: TRBD1 (5 bases). Looked up from germline, CDR1 is SEHNR and CDR2 is FQNEAQ (reference sequence). CDR3 length: 16 residues. V dropped 1 base and J dropped 11 bases, with 23 bases sitting between them. This chain's CDR3 is CASSLVVTGTQEDAFF. The CDR3 bases are TGTGCCAGCAGCTTAGTCGTGACCGGGACGCAAGAGGACGCTTTCTTT.

The gene calls are TRBV6-5 and TRBJ2-7; D not certain. The CDR3 sequence is 13 residues long. Trimming stripped 5 bases from V and 2 bases from J, with 10 bases between. Looked up from germline, CDR1 is MNHEY and CDR2 is SVGAGI. The CDR3: CASSRTSPYEQYF. In DNA, the CDR3 is TGTGCCAGCAGTCGGACGTCTCCCTACGAGCAGTACTTC.

The chain carries TRBV11-3 and TRBJ2-5; D unclear. Looked up from germline, CDR1 is SGHNT and CDR2 is YENEEA. Between the trimmed V and J ends, which lost 1 base and 7 bases, there was a span of 10 bases. This CDR3 comprises 13 residues. The CDR3 sequence is CASSLGLHGTQYF. In nucleotides, the CDR3 is TGTGCCAGCAGCTTAGGCTTACACGGGACCCAGTACTTC.

V usage is TRBV3-1 (or the pseudogene TRBV3-2) and J usage is TRBJ2-7, with 10 nucleotides matching TRBD2. The CDR3 length is 14 residues. The V segment lost 6 bases and the J segment 3 bases; nucleotides outside the gene matches: 5. Germline lookup yields CDR1 LGHDT and CDR2 YNNKEL (reference sequence). The CDR3 region has the DNA TGTGCCAGCAGTCCACGGACTAGCGGCTACGAGCAGTACTTC. Residues: CASSPRTSGYEQYF.

The chain joins TRBV5-1 to TRBJ1-1; D remains unclear. CDR3 length: 12 amino acids. Germline CDR1 is SGHRS and CDR2 is YFSETQ. V was cut by 5 bases and J by 1 base, with 6 bases left in between. This CDR3 reads CASRSGNTEAFF. In nucleotides, the CDR3 is TGCGCCAGCAGGTCCGGGAACACTGAAGCTTTCTTT.

This chain joins TRBV3-1 (or the pseudogene TRBV3-2) and TRBJ1-1; tentative D call: TRBD1 (6 bases). Trimming pared 5 bases from V and 0 bases from J, leaving 16 bases between. Germline V gene sequence: CDR1 LGHDT, CDR2 YNNKEL (reference sequence). This CDR3 spans 16 amino acids. DNA of the CDR3: TGTGCCAGCAGCTTTCGGGGGGGCAGTTTGAACACTGAAGCTTTCTTT. This sequence encodes CASSFRGGSLNTEAFF.

The genes are TRBV6-1 and TRBJ2-3; weak D call: TRBD2 (6 bases). Germline V gives CDR1 MNHNS, CDR2 SASEGT. The CDR3 has 12 amino acids. V was trimmed by 3 bases and J by 10 bases, leaving 11 bases between them. CDR3 sequence: CASSDRGEAQYF. In DNA, the CDR3 is TGTGCCAGCAGTGATCGCGGGGAGGCGCAGTATTTT.

V and J are TRBV19 and TRBJ2-5; D gene ambiguous. This CDR3 has 13 residues. V lost 3 bases and J lost 2, with 7 bases in between. Germline loops: CDR1 LNHDA, CDR2 SQIVND (reference sequence). The CDR3 protein is CASSISSQETQYF. DNA for the CDR3: TGTGCCAGTAGTATCTCCAGTCAAGAGACCCAGTACTTC.

Concerning this clone itself: The same CDR3 also results from other DNA sequences found in this sample. The J gene is TRBJ2-5, the V gene TRBV7-2; weak D call: TRBD2 (6 bases). V shed 3 bases and J shed 5 bases, with 10 bases lying between them. Germline CDR1 is SGHTA and CDR2 is FQGNSA. This CDR3 has 13 amino acids. The CDR3 spells CASSLDREETQYF. In DNA, the CDR3 is TGTGCCAGCAGCTTGGACCGGGAGGAGACCCAGTACTTC.

V gene TRBV29-1 combines with J gene TRBJ2-7, with TRBD1 as a possible D gene (5 bases). In germline, CDR1 is SQVTM, CDR2 ANQGSEA. Trimming left V 4 bases short and J 3 bases short, with 10 bases between. CDR3 size: 12 residues. The CDR3 DNA reads TGCAGCGTTGCTGACAGAGTCTACGAGCAGTACTTC. Residues: CSVADRVYEQYF.

The rearrangement uses TRBV19 and TRBJ2-1; D gene unclear. CDR1 and CDR2 from the germline V gene are LNHDA and SQIVND (reference sequence). Trimming cost V 9 bases and J 0 bases, with 9 bases left between them. This CDR3 is built from 13 residues. The CDR3 region has the DNA TGTGCCAGATACCAAAGCTCCTACAATGAGCAGTTCTTC. It is translated as CARYQSSYNEQFF.

This clone was recorded only once. V and J are TRBV7-2 and TRBJ2-1; no definite D call. Trimming took 0 bases from V and 5 from J, leaving 8 bases between them. CDR1 is SGHTA, CDR2 FQGNSA, per germline. The CDR3 totals 14 residues. CDR3 sequence reads: CASSLARQNNEQFF. The DNA for the CDR3 is TGTGCCAGCAGCTTAGCGCGGCAGAACAATGAGCAGTTCTTC.

The rearrangement uses TRBV19 and TRBJ2-1; TRBD2 matches 14 bases. Looked up from germline, CDR1 is LNHDA and CDR2 is SQIVND (reference sequence). Trimming at V came to 6 bases and at J to 4 bases, leaving 5 bases not matched to a gene. The CDR3 loop spans 16 amino acids. The DNA for the CDR3 is TGTGCCAGTAGAGGACTAGCGGGGGGACCTTACAATGAGCAGTTCTTC. Protein sequence: CASRGLAGGPYNEQFF. The full variable domain, rest sourced from reference TRBV19 and TRBJ2-1, is DGGITQSPKYLFRKEGQNVTLSCEQNLNHDAMYWYRQDPGQGLRLIYYSQIVNDFQKGDIAEGYSVSREKKESFPLTVTSAQKNPTAFYLCASRGLAGGPYNEQFFGPGTRLTVL.

The J gene is TRBJ1-2, the V gene TRBV6-5; no firm D call. Deletions cut 6 bases from V and 0 bases from J, with 14 bases between. This CDR3 contains 15 residues. Germline V gene data show CDR1 as MNHEY and CDR2 as SVGAGI. CDR3 amino acids: CASSGLLDANYGYTF. Written as DNA, the CDR3 is TGTGCCAGCAGCGGACTCCTAGATGCTAACTATGGCTACACCTTC.

This clone occurred a few times. This rearrangement joins TRBV29-1 to TRBJ2-1; 9 bases line up with TRBD1. The junction had 23 bases not matched to a gene; V was cut back by 6 bases and J by 5 bases. Germline lookup yields CDR1 SQVTM and CDR2 ANQGSEA. The CDR3 loop spans 19 amino acids. The CDR3 spells CSVDYGTGNFGGANNEQFF. As DNA, the CDR3 is TGCAGCGTCGATTACGGGACAGGGAATTTCGGCGGGGCAAACAATGAGCAGTTCTTC.

The J gene is TRBJ1-5, the V gene TRBV19; D unresolved. CDR1 LNHDA and CDR2 SQIVND come from the germline V gene (reference sequence). With 4 bases removed from V and 0 bases from J, the gap between germline ends came to 10 bases. CDR3 length: 15 residues. This CDR3 is CASSRTPNSNQPQHF. The CDR3 bases are TGTGCCAGTAGTAGGACTCCCAATAGCAATCAGCCCCAGCATTTT.

This chain joins TRBV4-1 and TRBJ1-4; no clear D gene. The V end lost 1 base, the J end lost 2 bases, and 11 bases lay between the germline ends. The CDR3 runs to 16 residues. CDR1 and CDR2 from the germline V gene are MGHRA and YSYEKL. The CDR3 here is CASSQGSTVTNEKLFF. CDR3 DNA: TGCGCCAGCAGCCAAGGTTCGACGGTCACTAATGAAAAACTGTTTTTT.

In its sample, this clone was seen once. The chain employs TRBV5-8 and TRBJ2-1; 9 positions agree with TRBD2. Germline V gives CDR1 SGHTS, CDR2 YDEGEE. The J segment lost 10 bases and the V segment lost 0 bases, leaving 11 bases of the junction unmatched. The CDR3 extends over 16 amino acids. In nucleotides, the CDR3 is TGTGCCAGCAGCTTGGCGCGCCTAGCGGGGCAGGGGGAGCAGTTCTTC. Translating it yields CASSLARLAGQGEQFF.